Sequencing of this TCR beta chain was carried out in a study of control samples from healthy donors and cancer patients. The germline V gene encodes CDR1 MNHEY and CDR2 SVGEGT. The V gene lost 4 bases and the J gene lost 1 base, with 12 bases spanning the gap. This CDR3 has 15 amino acids. This clone was observed a few times. Other nucleotide sequences from this sample produce the same CDR3. Profiled with immunoSEQ multiplex PCR; TCRdb holds only in-frame clones, not every one. Seen here are roughly 130,000 clones, roughly 95% observed once, and the top ten hold approximately 4%. The sample taken for sequencing was blood. The chain links TRBV6-2 or TRBV6-3 to TRBJ2-3, with D perhaps TRBD1 or TRBD2 (5 bases each). The receptor's source is a young man in good health. The CDR3 DNA is TGTGCCAGCAGTTTGGGGACCAGGGGCACAGATACGCAGTATTTT. Amino acids: CASSLGTRGTDTQYF.